The 31 T cell receptor beta chains in this list originate from one sample, sequenced in a study of blood T cell repertoires in COVID-19. Profiled with immunoSEQ multiplex PCR; TCRdb holds only in-frame clones, not every one. The sample has around 200,000 clones, about 85% seen once. Sample: peripheral blood. These receptors all stem from a woman at least 80 years old with acute or convalescent COVID-19.

Concerning this clone itself: One end of the junction is discordant with germline, which a read error may explain. V gene TRBV2 combines with J gene TRBJ1-5, with 10 bases matching TRBD1. Germline V gives CDR1 SNHLY, CDR2 FYNNEI. There are 15 residues in the CDR3. As DNA, the CDR3 is TGTGCCAGCAGCGGACCGGGACAGGGGTATCAGTCCCAGCATTTT. It yields the protein CASSGPGQGYQSQHF.

The gene calls are TRBV30 and TRBJ1-2; no firm D call. Trimming left V 5 bases short and J 8 bases short, with 6 bases between. CDR1 is GTSNPN, CDR2 SVGIG, per germline (reference sequence). The CDR3 is made up of 9 amino acids. The DNA for the CDR3 is TGTGCCTGGGCCCCAGGCTACACCTTC. Its translation is CAWAPGYTF. The full variable domain, rest sourced from reference TRBV30 and TRBJ1-2, is SQTIHQWPATLVQPVGSPLSLECTVEGTSNPNLYWYRQAAGRGLQLLFYSVGIGQISSEVPQNLSASRPQDRQFILSSKKLLLSDSGFYLCAWAPGYTFGSGTRLTVV.

The chain is built from TRBV5-1 and TRBJ1-1; D unclear. Trimming removed 1 base at V and 1 base at J, with 14 bases between. Germline lookup yields CDR1 SGHRS and CDR2 YFSETQ. There are 16 residues in the CDR3. CDR3 in amino acids: CASSLSSVMRNTEAFF. For the CDR3, the DNA is TGCGCCAGCAGCTTGTCTTCGGTTATGAGGAACACTGAAGCTTTCTTT. Full variable domain (rest looked up from reference TRBV5-1 and TRBJ1-1): KAGVTQTPRYLIKTRGQQVTLSCSPISGHRSVSWYQQTPGQGLQFLFEYFSETQRNKGNFPGRFSGRQFSNSRSEMNVSTLELGDSALYLCASSLSSVMRNTEAFFGQGTRLTVV.

CDR3 sequence (DNA): TGCGCCACCCCCAGGGGGGCCCGGACCGGAGCTAACTATGGCTACACCTTC. Its protein product is CATPRGARTGANYGYTF. V and J are TRBV5-1 and TRBJ1-2; TRBD1 matches 7 bases. Germline assignment: CDR1 SGHRS and CDR2 YFSETQ. The CDR3 has 17 residues. V trimming: 9 bases; J trimming: 0 bases; junction bases outside the gene matches: 17.

The genes are TRBV3-1 (or the pseudogene TRBV3-2) and TRBJ1-1, with D perhaps TRBD1 (6 bases). This CDR3 region has 15 residues. Deletions cut 0 bases from V and 5 bases from J, with 13 bases between. Per germline, CDR1 LGHDT and CDR2 YNNKEL (reference sequence). In nucleotides, the CDR3 is TGTGCCAGCAGCCAAGAGGGGAGAGGGGGAACTGAAGCTTTCTTT. Translation gives CASSQEGRGGTEAFF.

The V call is TRBV6-5, the J call TRBJ1-1; 11 nucleotides align to TRBD1. V was clipped by 7 bases and J by 10 bases; unmatched bases: 11. Germline V lookup: CDR1 MNHEY, CDR2 SVGAGI. There are 14 residues in the CDR3. The CDR3 here is CASTATPGQGVAFF. The CDR3 DNA is TGTGCCAGCACCGCCACCCCGGGACAGGGGGTAGCTTTCTTT.

The V gene is TRBV9, the J gene TRBJ1-5; the D gene is possibly TRBD1 (6 bases). Germline-derived CDR1 and CDR2 are SGDLS and YYNGEE. V was shortened by 2 bases and J by 7 bases, with 13 bases between the two germline ends. The CDR3 totals 14 residues. The CDR3 protein is CASSVSPGEQPQHF. CDR3 nucleotide sequence: TGTGCCAGCAGCGTCTCTCCAGGGGAACAGCCCCAGCATTTT.

On this clone itself: Other DNA sequences in the sample encode the same CDR3. The genes are TRBV7-2 and TRBJ2-7, with unresolved D. The CDR3 is made up of 11 amino acids. Trimming left V 4 bases short and J 2 bases short, with 3 bases between. Germline CDR1 reads SGHTA; CDR2 reads FQGNSA. The CDR3 DNA reads as TGTGCCAGCAGCTCAGCCTACGAGCAGTACTTC. Its protein is CASSSAYEQYF.

This rearrangement joins TRBV29-1 to TRBJ2-6; TRBD2 matches 8 bases. Germline values: CDR1 SQVTM, CDR2 ANQGSEA. The V gene end was trimmed by 4 bases and the J gene end by 4 bases; junction bases not matched to a gene: 6. There are 15 residues in the CDR3. DNA for the CDR3: TGCAGCGTTGTTCCCGGGAGGGGCGGGGCCAACGTCCTGACTTTC. Its protein product is CSVVPGRGGANVLTF.

The gene calls are TRBV24-1 and TRBJ1-3; tentatively, D is TRBD1 (5 bases). The V end lost 7 bases, the J end lost 0 bases, and 12 bases lay between the germline ends. This CDR3 is built from 15 residues. The V gene's germline CDR1 is KGHDR and CDR2 SFDVKD. The CDR3, as DNA: TGTGCCACCAGGGGGGGGAGTACCTCTGGAAACACCATATATTTT. This codes for CATRGGSTSGNTIYF.

This clone was counted a few times. This chain links TRBV7-3 with TRBJ1-5; D ambiguous. Germline V CDR1 and CDR2: SGHTA, FQGTGA. The germline V and J ends were trimmed by 2 bases and 5 bases, with 7 bases remaining between them. The CDR3 loop spans 13 amino acids. This chain's CDR3 is CASSLSPDQPQHF. The DNA of the CDR3 is TGTGCCAGCAGCTTATCGCCAGATCAGCCCCAGCATTTT.

This chain uses TRBV7-2 with TRBJ1-3; D not certain. V lost 3 bases to trimming and J lost 8 bases, with 5 bases between them. The germline CDR1 and CDR2 sequences are SGHTA and FQGNSA. The CDR3 consists of 11 residues. Here the CDR3 DNA reads TGTGCCAGCAGCTTCTACTACACCATATATTTT. Protein: CASSFYYTIYF. Full variable domain (rest looked up from reference TRBV7-2 and TRBJ1-3): GAGVSQSPSNKVTEKGKDVELRCDPISGHTALYWYRQSLGQGLEFLIYFQGNSAPDKSGLPSDRFSAERTGGSVSTLTIQRTQQEDSAVYLCASSFYYTIYFGEGSWLTVV.

The V and J genes are TRBV2 and TRBJ2-7, with 8 bases that match TRBD2. Germline CDR1 and CDR2: SNHLY and FYNNEI. This CDR3 comprises 11 residues. Trimming removed 7 bases from V and 4 bases from J; junction bases left unmatched: 0. CDR3 nucleotides: TGTGCCAGCACTAGCGGGTACGAGCAGTACTTC. The encoded protein is CASTSGYEQYF.

This clone was counted between two and nine times. The gene calls are TRBV4-3 and TRBJ1-6; D perhaps matches TRBD1 (5 bases). This CDR3 region has 15 residues. Trimming pared 1 base from V and 9 bases from J, leaving 13 bases between. Germline loops: CDR1 LGHNA, CDR2 YSLEER. The CDR3 sequence is CASSQAAQGFSPLHF. The CDR3 DNA is TGCGCCAGCAGCCAAGCGGCCCAGGGCTTTTCACCCCTCCACTTT.

The V call is TRBV9, the J call TRBJ2-5, with TRBD1 as a possible D gene (6 bases). Germline V lookup: CDR1 SGDLS, CDR2 YYNGEE. The CDR3 contains 17 residues. With 4 bases removed from V and 5 bases from J, the gap between germline ends came to 24 bases. The CDR3: CASSRDPPGQWQETQYF. The CDR3, as DNA: TGTGCCAGCAGCCGGGACCCTCCGGGACAATGGCAGGAGACCCAGTACTTC. The full variable domain, its missing parts supplied by reference TRBV9 and TRBJ2-5, is DSGVTQTPKHLITATGQRVTLRCSPRSGDLSVYWYQQSLDQGLQFLIQYYNGEERAKGNILERFSAQQFPDLHSELNLSSLELGDSALYFCASSRDPPGQWQETQYFGPGTRLLVL.

J is TRBJ1-1 and V is TRBV12-3 or TRBV12-4; no reliable D call. The V and J ends lost 5 bases and 7 bases respectively, with 8 bases between them. The CDR3 loop spans 11 amino acids. The CDR3: CASSVRFEAFF. The CDR3 DNA follows: TGTGCCAGCAGTGTCAGGTTTGAAGCTTTCTTT.

The CDR3: CAWSRGGPGNTIYF. The CDR3 DNA is TGTGCCTGGAGCCGGGGTGGCCCTGGAAACACCATATATTTT. The rearrangement uses TRBV30 and TRBJ1-3; the D is unclear. V lost 3 bases and J 2 bases, leaving 11 bases between the germline ends. The CDR3 is made up of 14 amino acids. Germline V gene lookup returns CDR1 GTSNPN and CDR2 SVGIG (reference sequence).

This chain connects TRBV19 to TRBJ2-7; 9 bases are shared with TRBD1. With 2 bases clipped from V and 3 bases from J, the junction kept 11 bases outside the gene matches. This CDR3 is built from 17 residues. The V gene's germline CDR1 is LNHDA and CDR2 SQIVND (reference sequence). CDR3 protein: CASSINGGGQGGYEQYF. The CDR3 bases are TGTGCCAGTAGTATAAATGGAGGGGGACAGGGCGGCTACGAGCAGTACTTC.

This chain joins TRBV6-2 or TRBV6-3 and TRBJ2-5; tentative D call: TRBD2 (5 bases). Looked up from germline, CDR1 is MNHEY and CDR2 is SVGEGT. With 2 bases removed from V and 1 base from J, the gap between germline ends came to 14 bases. The CDR3 extends over 16 amino acids. The CDR3 spells CASSYSGREPQETQYF. The CDR3 bases are TGTGCCAGCAGTTACAGTGGACGGGAACCCCAAGAGACCCAGTACTTC.

The rearrangement joins TRBV10-3 to TRBJ1-6, with D possibly being TRBD1 (6 bases). Per germline, CDR1 ENHRY and CDR2 SYGVKD. The length of the CDR3 is 14 residues. With 6 bases removed from V and 10 bases from J, the gap between germline ends came to 16 bases. The CDR3 nucleotides read TGTGCCATCAGCCCACAGGAGAGGGGGTCACCCCTCCACTTT. It codes for CAISPQERGSPLHF.

This rearrangement joins TRBV5-1 to TRBJ2-2, with D perhaps matching TRBD2 (5 bases). The CDR3 spans 16 residues. Germline V gives CDR1 SGHRS, CDR2 YFSETQ. Trimming left V 0 bases short and J 0 bases short, with 9 bases between. This CDR3 is CASSLGAVANTGELFF. CDR3 coding DNA: TGCGCCAGCAGCTTGGGAGCGGTCGCGAACACCGGGGAGCTGTTTTTT.

The chain combines TRBV3-1 (or the pseudogene TRBV3-2) with TRBJ1-2; possible D gene TRBD1, 5 bases. CDR1 LGHDT and CDR2 YNNKEL come from the germline V gene (reference sequence). V lost 7 bases to trimming and J lost 4 bases, with 16 bases between them. CDR3 length equals 14 residues. The CDR3 nucleotides are TGTGCCAGCACCTACCTGGGGCAGCCCTATGGCTACACCTTC. Residues: CASTYLGQPYGYTF.

This clone was seen only once. The V gene is TRBV19, the J gene TRBJ2-1; TRBD2 matches at 14 bases. With 4 bases clipped from V and 7 bases from J, the junction kept 9 bases outside the gene matches. The CDR3 extends over 17 amino acids. From germline, CDR1 is LNHDA and CDR2 SQIVND (reference sequence). For the CDR3, the DNA is TGTGCCAGTAGTAGACTAGCGGGAGGGAGCCGGATGAATGAGCAGTTCTTC. Translation: CASSRLAGGSRMNEQFF.

The rearrangement uses TRBV5-5 and TRBJ2-7, with 7 bases fitting TRBD1. J gave up 3 bases and V 2 bases, and 2 bases lay outside the gene matches. The CDR3 is made up of 13 amino acids. Germline V gene sequence: CDR1 SGHKS, CDR2 YYEKEE (reference sequence). CDR3 region: CASSLGQDYEQYF. CDR3 bases: TGTGCCAGCAGCTTAGGACAGGACTACGAGCAGTACTTC.

This clone was picked up a small number of times. This sequence joins TRBV5-1 and TRBJ2-7, with 13 bases identical to TRBD2. Germline V lookup: CDR1 SGHRS, CDR2 YFSETQ. V was clipped by 1 base and J by 3 bases; unmatched bases: 7. This CDR3 region has 17 residues. CDR3 residues: CASSLFSRTSGSYEQYF. CDR3 coding DNA: TGCGCCAGCAGCTTGTTTTCCCGGACTAGCGGGAGCTACGAGCAGTACTTC.

The V and J genes are TRBV9 and TRBJ2-2; D not certain. The CDR3 has 14 residues. Trimming cost V 0 bases and J 2 bases, with 5 bases left between them. Germline V CDR1 and CDR2: SGDLS, YYNGEE. This CDR3 reads CASSVGQNTGELFF. The CDR3, as DNA: TGTGCCAGCAGCGTAGGGCAAAACACCGGGGAGCTGTTTTTT.

The CDR3 sequence is CASSYVAETQYF. In DNA form, the CDR3 reads TGTGCCAGCAGCTACGTAGCGGAGACCCAGTACTTC. V gene TRBV7-2 combines with J gene TRBJ2-5; perhaps TRBD2 as D (5 bases). Germline CDR1 reads SGHTA; CDR2 reads FQGNSA. The CDR3 contains 12 residues. V was cut by 4 bases and J by 5 bases, with 8 bases left in between.

This clone was picked up a small number of times. The rearrangement links TRBV5-1 to TRBJ1-5; D gene ambiguous. Germline-derived CDR1 and CDR2 are SGHRS and YFSETQ. The CDR3 is 15 amino acids. V was cut by 4 bases and J by 3 bases, with 14 bases left in between. The CDR3 loop is CASSPLAGNNQPQHF. The CDR3 DNA follows: TGCGCCAGCAGCCCACTGGCAGGTAACAATCAGCCCCAGCATTTT.

CDR3 DNA: TGTGCCAGCAGGGCCTTGAACACTGAAGCTTTCTTT. This translates into CASRALNTEAFF. This chain links TRBV13 with TRBJ1-1; no reliable D call. V shed 6 bases and J shed 0 bases, with 5 bases lying between them. The germline CDR1 and CDR2 sequences are PRHDT and FYEKMQ (reference sequence). CDR3 length equals 12 residues.

This rearrangement joins TRBV7-9 to TRBJ2-7, with 7 bases aligning to TRBD2. The germline CDR1 and CDR2 sequences are SEHNR and FQNEAQ (reference sequence). There are 15 residues in the CDR3. The J segment lost 3 bases and the V segment lost 8 bases, leaving 13 bases of the junction unmatched. This chain's CDR3 is CASGPLASGNYEQYF. The CDR3, as DNA: TGTGCCAGCGGACCCTTGGCTAGCGGAAACTACGAGCAGTACTTC.

The chain employs TRBV11-2 and TRBJ2-3; D possibly corresponds to TRBD1 (5 bases). Germline values: CDR1 SGHAT, CDR2 FQNNGV. This CDR3 has 15 amino acids. V lost 3 bases to trimming and J lost 2 bases, with 12 bases between them. CDR3 protein: CASSFTGHNTDTQYF. For the CDR3, the DNA is TGTGCCAGCAGCTTCACTGGACACAACACAGATACGCAGTATTTT.